The subject of this entry is one T cell receptor (beta chain). These data belong to a study of blood T cell repertoires in COVID-19. Only in-frame clones appear in the TCRdb table, and some are missing; sequencing was by immunoSEQ multiplex PCR. The sample yields 230,000 or so clones, around 80% seen once. Germline V gene sequence: CDR1 SGHRS, CDR2 YFSETQ. The CDR3 runs 14 residues. V shed 4 bases, J shed 2 bases, and the junction held 5 bases outside the gene matches. The rearrangement links TRBV5-1 to TRBJ1-2; 7 bases line up with TRBD1. The receptor comes from a man aged 35 to 55 with active or convalescent COVID-19. Input material: peripheral blood. CDR3 sequence: CASSPGQENYGYTF. CDR3 coding DNA: TGCGCCAGCAGCCCCGGACAGGAGAACTATGGCTACACCTTC.